The clone carrying this TCR beta chain was detected a few times. The data are from a study of response to subunit inactivated influenza vaccine. TCRdb used MiXCR to reprocess the RT-PCR reads, holding one entry per CDR3 protein. The sample shows a few hundred thousand distinct CDR3 sequences, about 10% of them seen only once. CDR1 and CDR2 (germline): SGHRS, YFSETQ. The CDR3 totals 16 residues. The V and J ends lost 0 bases and 0 bases respectively, with 13 bases between them. These data are also associated with another study on T cells expressing NK-cell markers. That source reports: As the method of synthesis, 5'RACE template switching with UMIs yielded TCR beta cDNA.

The TCR originated in a man aged 45 to 65 who received an inactivated influenza vaccine. Sequenced material: PBMCs from blood, taken on the day of vaccination. The rearrangement joins TRBV5-1 to TRBJ2-7; possible D gene TRBD1, 6 bases. The CDR3 nucleotides read TGCGCCAGCAGCTTGGCCACCACAGGGCGCTCCTACGAGCAGTACTTC. This encodes CASSLATTGRSYEQYF.